This is a list of T cell receptor beta chains from one sample in a study of shared clonotypes between healthy human individuals. Produced via immunoSEQ multiplex PCR; TCRdb's table is partial and in-frame only. The repertoire holds roughly 450,000 clones, with around 74% as singletons. The sequenced sample was PBMCs. These receptors were collected from a woman aged 40 to 55 in good health. Some clones in this sample may be carry-over from other donors' samples. CDR3s leave out the opening cysteine and the closing phenylalanine or tryptophan. The size field is filled for only some rows; it gives once, few, many or a size class.

J gene: TRBJ2-1
V gene: TRBV7-9
clone size: .
CDR3 protein: ASSLDREIDNEQF

J gene: TRBJ2-3
V gene: TRBV28
clone size: .
CDR3 protein: ASSTTRSSGRRDTQY

J gene: TRBJ1-1
V gene: TRBV5-4
clone size: .
CDR3 protein: ASSTNRDRMNTEAF

J gene: TRBJ2-2
V gene: TRBV18
clone size: .
CDR3 protein: ASSRSTRRTGELF

J gene: TRBJ1-5
V gene: TRBV28
clone size: .
CDR3 protein: ASSLARGVGGSNQPQH

J gene: TRBJ2-1
V gene: TRBV5-1
clone size: .
CDR3 protein: ASSSQGQGAVLEF

J gene: TRBJ2-2
V gene: TRBV5-1
clone size: once
CDR3 protein: ASRRLAGGSDTGELF

J gene: TRBJ2-1
V gene: TRBV11-2
clone size: .
CDR3 protein: ASSRTGLWNEQF

J gene: TRBJ2-6
V gene: TRBV7-8
clone size: .
CDR3 protein: ASSVPTPPLSGANVLT

J gene: TRBJ1-2
V gene: TRBV5-6
clone size: .
CDR3 protein: ASSRRVWGSGYT

J gene: TRBJ2-5
V gene: TRBV19
clone size: .
CDR3 protein: ASSISGSETQY

J gene: TRBJ2-2
V gene: TRBV7-8
clone size: .
CDR3 protein: ASKGGPIPGELF

J gene: TRBJ1-2
V gene: TRBV4-3
clone size: many
CDR3 protein: ASSPGQGLGYT

J gene: TRBJ2-1
V gene: TRBV7-3
clone size: .
CDR3 protein: ASSSDPGREQF

J gene: TRBJ2-3
V gene: TRBV21-1
clone size: .
CDR3 protein: ASSESGGQISDLFETDTQY

J gene: TRBJ1-2
V gene: TRBV30
clone size: .
CDR3 protein: AWSTRGGGGYT

J gene: TRBJ2-3
V gene: TRBV29-1
clone size: .
CDR3 protein: SVVEWADTDTQY

J gene: TRBJ1-5
V gene: TRBV27
clone size: .
CDR3 protein: ASSFDSNQPQH

J gene: TRBJ2-2
V gene: TRBV7-8
clone size: once
CDR3 protein: ASARRLLNTGELF

J gene: TRBJ1-2
V gene: TRBV5-6
clone size: .
CDR3 protein: ASSRQGPGYT

J gene: TRBJ2-3
V gene: TRBV7-2
clone size: .
CDR3 protein: ASSPGREGKGTQY

J gene: TRBJ2-4
V gene: TRBV28
clone size: .
CDR3 protein: ASSFPRENIQY

J gene: TRBJ2-5
V gene: TRBV28
clone size: .
CDR3 protein: ASCHPGGGEETQY

J gene: TRBJ2-1
V gene: TRBV7-2
clone size: .
CDR3 protein: ASSSERNEQF

J gene: TRBJ2-7
V gene: TRBV4-2
clone size: .
CDR3 protein: ASSPLEDTTYEQY

J gene: TRBJ2-5
V gene: TRBV20-1
clone size: .
CDR3 protein: SASEGLRTY

J gene: TRBJ2-3
V gene: TRBV14
clone size: .
CDR3 protein: ASSPSGNWADTQY

J gene: TRBJ2-4
V gene: TRBV6-5
clone size: many
CDR3 protein: ASSYGRTGNIQY

J gene: TRBJ2-7
V gene: TRBV10-3
clone size: .
CDR3 protein: AISESTGTYEQY

J gene: TRBJ1-1
V gene: TRBV6-5
clone size: .
CDR3 protein: ASSYSGNKWTEAF

J gene: TRBJ2-3
V gene: TRBV29-1
clone size: .
CDR3 protein: SVEVRELAGRRVTDTQY

J gene: TRBJ1-2
V gene: TRBV6-4
clone size: .
CDR3 protein: ASSAGGAYGYT

J gene: TRBJ1-5
V gene: TRBV25-1
clone size: .
CDR3 protein: ASSESDQTGGNQPQH

J gene: TRBJ2-5
V gene: TRBV10-3
clone size: .
CDR3 protein: AISDQGQGRPKETQY

J gene: TRBJ1-5
V gene: TRBV4-3
clone size: .
CDR3 protein: ASSQRTGSNQPQH

J gene: TRBJ2-3
V gene: TRBV6-1
clone size: .
CDR3 protein: ASSVERARTDTQY

J gene: TRBJ1-3
V gene: TRBV30
clone size: .
CDR3 protein: AWRYGTGNTIY

J gene: TRBJ1-1
V gene: TRBV28
clone size: .
CDR3 protein: ASSPTYQTGIMNTEAF

J gene: TRBJ1-2
V gene: TRBV30
clone size: .
CDR3 protein: AWSTSQGLFGYT

J gene: TRBJ2-4
V gene: TRBV28
clone size: once
CDR3 protein: ASSFRVADIQY

J gene: TRBJ2-7
V gene: TRBV27
clone size: .
CDR3 protein: ASLEGAREAAYEQY

J gene: TRBJ2-7
V gene: TRBV7-7
clone size: .
CDR3 protein: ASSLGPMSSYEQY

J gene: TRBJ1-4
V gene: TRBV7-9
clone size: once
CDR3 protein: ASSLRTGTSNEKLF

J gene: TRBJ1-4
V gene: TRBV28
clone size: few
CDR3 protein: ASRDTGVPEEKLF

J gene: TRBJ2-1
V gene: TRBV28
clone size: .
CDR3 protein: ASSRFGITYNEQF

J gene: TRBJ2-7
V gene: TRBV7-2
clone size: .
CDR3 protein: ASSLVQRPYEQY

J gene: TRBJ2-1
V gene: TRBV4-2
clone size: .
CDR3 protein: ASSQSSPDEQF

J gene: .
V gene: TRBV7-2
clone size: .
CDR3 protein: ASSSNQPGIHEQY

J gene: TRBJ1-3
V gene: TRBV5-1
clone size: .
CDR3 protein: ASSSVTIPPGNTIY

J gene: TRBJ2-3
V gene: TRBV15
clone size: .
CDR3 protein: ATSRGTGQETTDTQY

J gene: TRBJ2-1
V gene: TRBV7-3
clone size: .
CDR3 protein: ASSDLREVNEQF

J gene: TRBJ1-5
V gene: TRBV19
clone size: .
CDR3 protein: ASGQDGNQPQH